This TCR beta chain originates from a study of blood T cell repertoires in COVID-19. Study overall: Samples of COVID-19 (acute and convalescent) were obtained from the United States, Italy and Spain.

CDR1 and CDR2 (germline): SGHNT, YENEEA. The ends were cut back, 3 bases at V and 3 bases at J, with 5 bases in the middle. There are 12 residues in the CDR3. Per the original data handling: Scientists estimated how many nucleated cells there were by amplifying reference gene primers. Profiling relied on immunoSEQ multiplex PCR, and the TCRdb table lists in-frame clones only, not all of them. V and J calls plus clone size are reproduced from that table; the DNA served to infer D and trimming. The repertoire includes 300,000 to 350,000 clones, 88% of them detected once, and about 0.94% sits in the top ten. This clone showed up just once. Cohort placement rested on clinical history that participants reported themselves. During the 2 weeks before they entered the study, exposed participants had met someone with a PCR-confirmed or clinician-diagnosed COVID-19 case.

The sequence was obtained from a woman in her 30s who had been exposed to COVID-19. The specimen was PBMCs or T cells enriched from blood (not recorded which). This sequence joins TRBV11-3 and TRBJ1-2, with D unclear. The CDR3 region is CASSFPDYGYTF. The CDR3 bases are TGTGCCAGCAGCTTTCCCGACTATGGCTACACCTTC. Based on the CDR3 plus reference TRBV11-3 and TRBJ1-2, the full variable domain is EAGVVQSPRYKIIEKKQPVAFWCNPISGHNTLYWYLQNLGQGPELLIRYENEEAVDDSQLPKDRFSAERLKGVDSTLKIQPAELGDSAVYLCASSFPDYGYTFGSGTRLTVV.